This T cell receptor beta chain was sequenced for a study of long-term antiretroviral therapy in people with HIV. The overall study: The study's earliest collections predate the 2015 immediate-ART recommendation by about a decade.

Concerning this clone: Its antigen is not known.

With survey level as its setting, the immunoSEQ assay was v3.0. Sequencing used immunoSEQ multiplex PCR; TCRdb keeps in-frame clones, though not all of them. The sample carries about 11,000 clones, approximately 90% recorded once. Every participant gave one or more pre-ART and two or more post-ART PBMC samples. Treatment of all HIV participants took place in the United States. Overall study findings and caveats: Samples were collected from the mid-2000s to the late 2010s under possibly less effective ART regimens.

The receptor comes from a woman aged 40-49 years with HIV. Sequences were derived from unsorted PBMCs, sampled 0.2 years before starting antiretroviral therapy.

The CDR3 DNA reads as TGTGCCAGCAGCTTAGGGACTAGCGGGGGGAACACAGATACGCAGTATTTT. It yields the protein CASSLGTSGGNTDTQYF. This sequence joins TRBV7-9 and TRBJ2-3, with 14 nucleotides matching TRBD2. Germline CDR1 reads SEHNR; CDR2 reads FQNEAQ (reference sequence). The V segment lost 1 base and the J segment 2 bases; nucleotides outside the gene matches: 2. The CDR3 consists of 17 residues.